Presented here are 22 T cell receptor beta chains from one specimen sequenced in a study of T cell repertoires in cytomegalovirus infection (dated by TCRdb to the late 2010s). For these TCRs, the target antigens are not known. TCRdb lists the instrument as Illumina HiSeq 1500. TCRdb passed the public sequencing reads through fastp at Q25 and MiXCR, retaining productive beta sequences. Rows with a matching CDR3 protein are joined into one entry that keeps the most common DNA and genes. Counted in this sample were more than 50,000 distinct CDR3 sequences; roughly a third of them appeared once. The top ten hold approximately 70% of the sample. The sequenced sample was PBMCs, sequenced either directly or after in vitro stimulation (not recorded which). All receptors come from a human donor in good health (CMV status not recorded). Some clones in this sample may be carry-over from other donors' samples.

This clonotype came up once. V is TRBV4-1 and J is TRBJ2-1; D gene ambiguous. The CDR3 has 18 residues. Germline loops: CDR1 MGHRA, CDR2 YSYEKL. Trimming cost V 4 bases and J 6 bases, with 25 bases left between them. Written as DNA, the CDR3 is TGCGCCAGCAGCCCTCGGCGTCGATCCAGGCAGATCTCCAATGAGCAGTTCTTC. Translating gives CASSPRRRSRQISNEQFF.

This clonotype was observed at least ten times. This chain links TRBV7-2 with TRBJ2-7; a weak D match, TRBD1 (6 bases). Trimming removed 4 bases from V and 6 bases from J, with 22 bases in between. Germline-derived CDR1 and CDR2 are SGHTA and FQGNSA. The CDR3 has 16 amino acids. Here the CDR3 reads CASSWGTGFFASEQYF. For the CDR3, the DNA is TGTGCCAGCAGCTGGGGAACAGGGTTCTTTGCTTCCGAGCAGTACTTC.

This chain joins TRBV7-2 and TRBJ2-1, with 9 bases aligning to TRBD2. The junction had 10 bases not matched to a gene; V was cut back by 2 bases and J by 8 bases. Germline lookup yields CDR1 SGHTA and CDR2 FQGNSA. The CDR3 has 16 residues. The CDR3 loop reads CASSLWGGRAWDEQFF. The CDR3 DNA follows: TGTGCCAGCAGCTTATGGGGCGGGAGGGCCTGGGATGAGCAGTTCTTC.

This CDR3 is CVIQAVPLPTETQYF. The CDR3 coding sequence is TGTGTCATACAAGCCGTGCCTCTTCCAACGGAGACCCAGTACTTC. This chain links TRBV6-5 with TRBJ2-5; D is ambiguous. This CDR3 region has 15 residues. Germline assignment: CDR1 MNHEY and CDR2 SVGAGI.

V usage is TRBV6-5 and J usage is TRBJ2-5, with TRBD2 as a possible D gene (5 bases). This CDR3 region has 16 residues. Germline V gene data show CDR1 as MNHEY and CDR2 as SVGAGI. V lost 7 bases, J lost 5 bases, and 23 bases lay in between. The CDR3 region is CASTYGAEPRRETQYF. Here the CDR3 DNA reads TGTGCCAGCACCTACGGAGCGGAGCCACGGCGGGAGACCCAGTACTTC.

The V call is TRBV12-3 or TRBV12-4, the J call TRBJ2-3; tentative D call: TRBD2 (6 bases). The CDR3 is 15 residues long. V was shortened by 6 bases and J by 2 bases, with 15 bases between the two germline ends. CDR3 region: CASSWSRGTTDTQYF. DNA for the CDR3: TGTGCCAGCAGCTGGAGCCGCGGGACCACAGATACGCAGTATTTT.

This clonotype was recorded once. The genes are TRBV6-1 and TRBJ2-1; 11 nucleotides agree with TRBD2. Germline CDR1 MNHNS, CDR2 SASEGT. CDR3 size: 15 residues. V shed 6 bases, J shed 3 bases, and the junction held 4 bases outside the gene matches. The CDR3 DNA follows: TGTGCCAGCAGCCCTACTAGCGGGAGCTACAATGAGCAGTTCTTC. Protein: CASSPTSGSYNEQFF.

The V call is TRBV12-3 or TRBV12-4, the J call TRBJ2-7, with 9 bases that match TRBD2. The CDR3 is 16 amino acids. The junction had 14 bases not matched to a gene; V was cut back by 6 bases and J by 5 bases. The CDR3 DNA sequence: TGTGCCAGCAGCTCCCTCGCCGGGGGACTAGCAAACGAGCAGTACTTC. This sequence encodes CASSSLAGGLANEQYF.

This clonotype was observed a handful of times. The CDR3 reads CAGTQGVNQPQHF. For the CDR3, the DNA is TGTGCCGGGACGCAGGGGGTCAATCAGCCCCAGCATTTT. V usage is TRBV6-1 and J usage is TRBJ1-5; 7 nucleotides align to TRBD1. CDR3 length: 13 amino acids. Trimming removed 11 bases from V and 3 bases from J; junction bases left unmatched: 7. CDR1 is MNHNS, CDR2 SASEGT, per germline.

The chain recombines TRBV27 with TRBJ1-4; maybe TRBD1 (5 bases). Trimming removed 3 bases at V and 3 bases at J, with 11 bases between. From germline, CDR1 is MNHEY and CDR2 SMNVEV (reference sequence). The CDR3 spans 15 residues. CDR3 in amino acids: CASSFSRGANEKLFF. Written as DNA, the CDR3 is TGTGCCAGCAGTTTCTCAAGGGGAGCTAATGAAAAACTGTTTTTT.

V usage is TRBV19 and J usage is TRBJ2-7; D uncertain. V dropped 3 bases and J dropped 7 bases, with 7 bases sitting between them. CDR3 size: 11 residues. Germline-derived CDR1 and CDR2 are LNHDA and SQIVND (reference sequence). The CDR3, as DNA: TGTGCCAGTAGTATCTTGGGGGAGCAGTACTTC. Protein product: CASSILGEQYF.

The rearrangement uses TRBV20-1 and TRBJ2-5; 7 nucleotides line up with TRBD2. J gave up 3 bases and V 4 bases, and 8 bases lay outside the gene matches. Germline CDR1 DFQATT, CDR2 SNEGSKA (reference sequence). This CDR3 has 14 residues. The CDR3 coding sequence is TGCAGTGCTAACCAAGGGCTAGCGGAAGAGACCCAGTACTTC. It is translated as CSANQGLAEETQYF.

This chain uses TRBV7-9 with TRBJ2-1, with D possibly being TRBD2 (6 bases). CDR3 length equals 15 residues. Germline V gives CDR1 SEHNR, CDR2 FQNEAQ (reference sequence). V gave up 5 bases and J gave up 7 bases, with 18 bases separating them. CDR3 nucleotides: TGTGCCAGCAGCCGAGATCCGGGAGAGGGGAATGAGCAGTTCTTC. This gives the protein CASSRDPGEGNEQFF.

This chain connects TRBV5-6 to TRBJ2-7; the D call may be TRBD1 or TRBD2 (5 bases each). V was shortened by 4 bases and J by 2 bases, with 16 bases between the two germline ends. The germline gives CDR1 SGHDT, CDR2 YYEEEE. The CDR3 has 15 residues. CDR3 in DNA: TGTGCCAGCAGCGCTGGACCCGGGGCCCCCTACGAGCAGTACTTC. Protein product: CASSAGPGAPYEQYF.

The CDR3 loop is CASSAPVDGTVYYGYTF. As DNA, the CDR3 is TGTGCCAGCAGCGCCCCCGTAGATGGCACAGTTTACTATGGCTACACCTTC. The gene calls are TRBV9 and TRBJ1-2, with D unresolved. The CDR3 totals 17 residues. Trimming removed 3 bases at V and 3 bases at J, with 21 bases between. Germline V lookup: CDR1 SGDLS, CDR2 YYNGEE.

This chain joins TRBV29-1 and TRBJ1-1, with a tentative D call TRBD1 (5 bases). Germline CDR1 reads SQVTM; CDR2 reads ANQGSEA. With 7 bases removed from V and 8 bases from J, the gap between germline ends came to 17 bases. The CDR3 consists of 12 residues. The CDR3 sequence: CSAPGDSREAFF. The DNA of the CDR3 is TGCAGCGCACCGGGTGACAGCCGGGAAGCTTTCTTT.

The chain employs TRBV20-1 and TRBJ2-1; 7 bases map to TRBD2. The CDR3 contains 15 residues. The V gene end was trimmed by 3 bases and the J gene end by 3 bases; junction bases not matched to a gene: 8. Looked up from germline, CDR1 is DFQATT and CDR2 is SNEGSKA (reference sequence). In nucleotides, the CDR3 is TGCAGTGCTAGGGGGATGGCGGGGGTCTACAATGAGCAGTTCTTC. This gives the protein CSARGMAGVYNEQFF.

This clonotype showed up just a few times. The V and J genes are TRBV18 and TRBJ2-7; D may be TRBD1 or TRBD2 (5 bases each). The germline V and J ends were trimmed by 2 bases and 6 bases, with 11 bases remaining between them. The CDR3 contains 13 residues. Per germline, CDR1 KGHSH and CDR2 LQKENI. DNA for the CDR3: TGTGCCAGCTCACCAGTGACAGAGGGCGAGCAGTACTTC. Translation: CASSPVTEGEQYF.

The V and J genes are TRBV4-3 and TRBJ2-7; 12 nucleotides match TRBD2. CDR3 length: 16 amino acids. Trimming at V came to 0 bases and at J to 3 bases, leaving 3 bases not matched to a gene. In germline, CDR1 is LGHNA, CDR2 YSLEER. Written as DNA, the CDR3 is TGCGCCAGCAGCCAAGAATGGACTAGCGGGAACTACGAGCAGTACTTC. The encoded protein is CASSQEWTSGNYEQYF.

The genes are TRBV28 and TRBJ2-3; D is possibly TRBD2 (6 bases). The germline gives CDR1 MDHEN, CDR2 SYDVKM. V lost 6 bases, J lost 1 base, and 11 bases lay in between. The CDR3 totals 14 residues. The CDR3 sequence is CASSRDFRTDTQYF. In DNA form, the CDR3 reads TGTGCCAGCAGCCGGGACTTCCGCACAGATACGCAGTATTTT. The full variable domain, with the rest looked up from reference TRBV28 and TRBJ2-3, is DVKVTQSSRYLVKRTGEKVFLECVQDMDHENMFWYRQDPGLGLRLIYFSYDVKMKEKGDIPEGYSVSREKKERFSLILESASTNQTSMYLCASSRDFRTDTQYFGPGTRLTVL.

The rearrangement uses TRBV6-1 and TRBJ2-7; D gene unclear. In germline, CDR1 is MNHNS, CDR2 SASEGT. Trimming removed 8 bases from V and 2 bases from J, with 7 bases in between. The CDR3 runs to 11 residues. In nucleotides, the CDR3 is TGTGCCAGCGGAATAACCTACGAGCAGTACTTC. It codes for CASGITYEQYF.

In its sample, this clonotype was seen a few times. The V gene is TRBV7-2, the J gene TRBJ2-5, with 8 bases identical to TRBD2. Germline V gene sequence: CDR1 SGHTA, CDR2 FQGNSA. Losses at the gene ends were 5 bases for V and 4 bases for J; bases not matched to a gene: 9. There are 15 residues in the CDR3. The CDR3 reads CASSLRGGGAETQYF. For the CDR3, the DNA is TGTGCCAGCAGCCTCCGGGGGGGGGGGGCAGAGACCCAGTACTTC.